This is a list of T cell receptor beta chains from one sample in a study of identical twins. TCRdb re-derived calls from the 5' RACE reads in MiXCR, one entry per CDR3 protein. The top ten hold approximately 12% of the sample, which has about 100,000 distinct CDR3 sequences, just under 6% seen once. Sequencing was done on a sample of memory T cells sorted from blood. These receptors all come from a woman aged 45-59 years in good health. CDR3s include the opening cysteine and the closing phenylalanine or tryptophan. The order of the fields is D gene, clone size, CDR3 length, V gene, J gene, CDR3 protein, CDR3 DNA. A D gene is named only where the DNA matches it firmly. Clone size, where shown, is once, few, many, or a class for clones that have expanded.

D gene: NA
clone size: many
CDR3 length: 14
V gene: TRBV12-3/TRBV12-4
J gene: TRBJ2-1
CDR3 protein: CASSLAGRHNEQFF
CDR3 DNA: TGTGCCAGCAGTTTGGCCGGGAGACACAATGAGCAGTTCTTC

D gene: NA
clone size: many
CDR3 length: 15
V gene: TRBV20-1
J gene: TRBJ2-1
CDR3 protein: CSAEGGVSSYNEQFF
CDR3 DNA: TGCAGTGCTGAGGGTGGGGTTAGCTCCTACAATGAGCAGTTCTTC

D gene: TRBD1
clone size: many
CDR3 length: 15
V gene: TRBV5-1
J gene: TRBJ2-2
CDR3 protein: CASSERTGAPGELFF
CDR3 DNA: TGCGCCAGCAGCGAACGAACAGGGGCCCCCGGGGAGCTGTTTTTT

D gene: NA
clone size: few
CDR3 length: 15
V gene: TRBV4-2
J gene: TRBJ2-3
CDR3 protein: CASSQEGKWTDTQYF
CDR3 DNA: TGTGCCAGCAGCCAAGAAGGGAAGTGGACAGATACGCAGTATTTT

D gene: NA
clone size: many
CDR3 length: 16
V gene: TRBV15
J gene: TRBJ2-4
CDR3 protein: CATSRDREGAKNIQYF
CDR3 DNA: TGTGCCACCAGCAGAGATCGTGAGGGGGCCAAAAACATTCAGTACTTC

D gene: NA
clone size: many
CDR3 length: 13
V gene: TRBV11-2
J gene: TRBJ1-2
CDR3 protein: CASSFRTTGGYTF
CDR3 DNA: TGTGCCAGCAGCTTCCGCACCACAGGGGGCTACACCTTC

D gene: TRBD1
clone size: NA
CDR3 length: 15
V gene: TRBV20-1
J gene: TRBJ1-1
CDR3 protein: CSARDQDRGNTEAFF
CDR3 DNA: TGCAGTGCTAGAGATCAGGACAGGGGCAACACTGAAGCTTTCTTT

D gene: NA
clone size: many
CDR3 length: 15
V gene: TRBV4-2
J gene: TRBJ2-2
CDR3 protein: CASSQDSRSTGELFF
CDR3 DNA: TGTGCCAGCAGCCAAGATAGCAGGAGCACCGGGGAGCTGTTTTTT

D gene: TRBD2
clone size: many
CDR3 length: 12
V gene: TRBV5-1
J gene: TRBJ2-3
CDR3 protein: CASKRGEDTQYF
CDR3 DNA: TGCGCCAGCAAACGGGGGGAAGATACGCAGTATTTT

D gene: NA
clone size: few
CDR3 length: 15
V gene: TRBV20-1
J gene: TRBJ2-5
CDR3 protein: CSARALAGEQETQYF
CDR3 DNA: TGCAGTGCTAGAGCTCTGGCGGGCGAACAAGAGACCCAGTACTTC

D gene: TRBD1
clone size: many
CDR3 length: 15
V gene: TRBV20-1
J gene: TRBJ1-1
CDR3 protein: CSATIPGQGLTEAFF
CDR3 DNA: TGCAGTGCTACAATACCGGGACAGGGACTCACTGAAGCTTTCTTT

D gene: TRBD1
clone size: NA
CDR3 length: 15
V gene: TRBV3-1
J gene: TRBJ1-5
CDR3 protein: CASSPSAGGNQPQHF
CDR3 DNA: TGTGCCAGCAGCCCCAGTGCAGGGGGGAATCAGCCCCAGCATTTT

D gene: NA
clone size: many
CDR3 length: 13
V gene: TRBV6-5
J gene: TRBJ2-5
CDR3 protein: CASKGPGQETQYF
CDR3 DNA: TGTGCCAGCAAGGGACCGGGGCAAGAGACCCAGTACTTC

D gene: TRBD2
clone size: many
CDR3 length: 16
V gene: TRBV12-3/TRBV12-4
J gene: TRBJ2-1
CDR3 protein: CASRTSTSGSFGEQFF
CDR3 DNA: TGTGCCAGCAGAACCTCGACTAGCGGGAGCTTTGGGGAGCAGTTCTTC